This is a list of T cell receptor beta chains from one sample in a study of cytomegalovirus exposure and HLA in healthy donors. Using immunoSEQ multiplex PCR, the repertoire was profiled, and TCRdb retains in-frame clones only, with some absent. The sample has 120,000 to 150,000 clones; 70% to 85% are singletons. Sequencing input: PBMCs. Source of these receptors: a male donor in good health and CMV-seronegative. Both conserved end residues are trimmed from each CDR3.

>TRBV27|TRBJ2-7
ASKPSVERPYEQY
>TRBV4-1|TRBJ2-3
ASSQQGTGNTDTQY
>TRBV4-2|TRBJ2-1
ASSQFGTSAEKGNEQF
>TRBV2|TRBJ1-3
ASSGGGNTIY
>TRBV30|TRBJ2-2
ACPRAGELF
>TRBV7-3|TRBJ2-7
ASSSYRDTEQY
>TRBV5-4|TRBJ2-1
ASSSAGRDAYNEQF
>TRBV7-6|TRBJ2-7
ASSPSLEGTSGGYSYEQY
>TRBV2|TRBJ2-7
ASSEGPGHSSYEQY
>TRBV28|TRBJ2-3
ASSLPQGPYTDTQY
>TRBV4-3|TRBJ2-1
ASSQVSGHEQF
>TRBV6-5|TRBJ1-4
ASSFIFRGTNEKLF
>TRBV9|TRBJ2-1
ASSAAGSSYNEQF
>TRBV4-3|TRBJ2-1
ASSPREVLYNEQF
>TRBV6-5|TRBJ1-1
ASSYGTGEAF
>TRBV9|TRBJ2-7
ASSVGRLAINEQY
>TRBV4-3|TRBJ2-1
ASSQGSATAYNEQF
>TRBV30|TRBJ1-2
AWTGGGYGYT
>TRBV6-4|TRBJ2-1
ASSDRAGGGDEQF
>TRBV19|TRBJ1-1
ASSPGDDTEAF
>TRBV6-5|TRBJ2-7
ASSPLAGTYEQY
>TRBV28|TRBJ2-1
ASSLKGLAGADEQF
>TRBV5-4|TRBJ2-5
ASSPATAETQY
>TRBV6-5|TRBJ2-3
ASSSITGRTDTQY
>TRBV29-1|TRBJ1-2
SVAHRDSSVYGYT